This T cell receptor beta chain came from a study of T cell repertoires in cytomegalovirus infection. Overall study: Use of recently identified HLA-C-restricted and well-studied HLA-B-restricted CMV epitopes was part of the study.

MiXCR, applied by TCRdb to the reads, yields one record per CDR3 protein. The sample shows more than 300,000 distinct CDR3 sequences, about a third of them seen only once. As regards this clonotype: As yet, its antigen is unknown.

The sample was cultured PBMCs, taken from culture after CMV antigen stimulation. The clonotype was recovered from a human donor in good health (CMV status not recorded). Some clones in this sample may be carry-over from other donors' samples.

DNA for the CDR3: TGCAGTGCTAAGCCCCAGATACTTGCGGGAGATCTAGATACGCAGTATTTT. This codes for CSAKPQILAGDLDTQYF. The chain links TRBV20-1 to TRBJ2-3, with TRBD2 matching over 7 bases. Germline V gives CDR1 DFQATT, CDR2 SNEGSKA (reference sequence). The CDR3 is 17 residues long. Germline trimming cut 4 bases from V and 5 bases from J; bases unmatched to any gene: 18.